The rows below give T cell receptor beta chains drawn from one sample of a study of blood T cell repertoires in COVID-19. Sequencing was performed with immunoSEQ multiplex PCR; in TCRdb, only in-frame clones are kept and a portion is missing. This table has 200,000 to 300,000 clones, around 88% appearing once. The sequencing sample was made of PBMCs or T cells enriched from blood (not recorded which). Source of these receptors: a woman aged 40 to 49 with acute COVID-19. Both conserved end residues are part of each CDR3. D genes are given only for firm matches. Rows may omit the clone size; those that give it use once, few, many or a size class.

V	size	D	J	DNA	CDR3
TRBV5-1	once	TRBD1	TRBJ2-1	TGCGCCAGCAGCTCCACCGGGACAGCCTACAATGAGCAGTTCTTC	CASSSTGTAYNEQFF
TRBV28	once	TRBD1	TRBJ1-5	TGTGCCAGCAGTTTAAAAGGCAGGGGGAATCAGCCCCAGCATTTT	CASSLKGRGNQPQHF
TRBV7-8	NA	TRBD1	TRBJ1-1	TGTGCCAGCAGCTTGGGGGGACAGCCCGAAGCTTTCTTT	CASSLGGQPEAFF
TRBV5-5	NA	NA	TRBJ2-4	TGTGCCAGCAGCCTGGACCGGGACTCCCGCCCCCCGCCGCCGAACTTC	CASSLDRDSRPPPPNF
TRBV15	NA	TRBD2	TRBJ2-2	TGTGCCACCAGCAGATCTAGCGGAGTGAACACCGGGGAGCTGTTTTTT	CATSRSSGVNTGELFF
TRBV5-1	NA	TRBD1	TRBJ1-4	TGCGCCAGCAGCCTACGGGGACAGGATCCGAGGGAAAAACTGTTTTTT	CASSLRGQDPREKLFF
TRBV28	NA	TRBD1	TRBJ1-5	TGTGCCAGCAGTTTGTTTGGGAGTATAGGGGACAGGAATAATCAGCCCCAGCATTTT	CASSLFGSIGDRNNQPQHF
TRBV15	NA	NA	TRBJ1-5	TGTGCCACCGCTCGGGGGGACAATCAGCCCCAGCATTTT	CATARGDNQPQHF
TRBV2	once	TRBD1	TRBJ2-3	TGTGCCAGCAGTCGACAGGGTTGGGGAGATACGCAGTATTTT	CASSRQGWGDTQYF
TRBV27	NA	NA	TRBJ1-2	TGTGCCAGCAGCCACGGCAGGCCTAACTATGGCTACACCTTC	CASSHGRPNYGYTF
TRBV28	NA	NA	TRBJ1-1	TGTGCCAGCAGAATGGACAGTTACACTGAAGCTTTCTTT	CASRMDSYTEAFF
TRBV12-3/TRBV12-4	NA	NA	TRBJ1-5	TGTGCCAGCAGTACACTAGGGCCTCAGCCCCAGCATTTT	CASSTLGPQPQHF
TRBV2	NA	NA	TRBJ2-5	TGTGCCAGCCGCCTGCTGACTCCGGAAGAGACCCAGTACTTC	CASRLLTPEETQYF
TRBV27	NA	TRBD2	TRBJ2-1	TGTGCCAGCAGTTTAAGGACTAGCGTGCAAAATGAGCAGTTCTTC	CASSLRTSVQNEQFF
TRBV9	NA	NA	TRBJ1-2	TGTGCCAGCAGCGTAGAGGCGGACTATGTGTTCTATGGCTACACCTTC	CASSVEADYVFYGYTF
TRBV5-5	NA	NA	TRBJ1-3	TGTGCCAGCAGCTTGGCCGGGGGTCTTGGCTCTGGAAACACCATATATTTT	CASSLAGGLGSGNTIYF
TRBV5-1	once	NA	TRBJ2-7	TGCGCCAGCAGCTTGGCTAGCAGTTTGGACGAGCAGTACTTC	CASSLASSLDEQYF
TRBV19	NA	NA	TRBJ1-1	TGTGCCAGTAGTATCGACCGGGTAACTGAAGCTTTCTTT	CASSIDRVTEAFF
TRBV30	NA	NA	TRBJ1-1	TGTGCCTGGAGTGTACTCTGGGGGGGGGCTGAAGCTTTCTTT	CAWSVLWGGAEAFF
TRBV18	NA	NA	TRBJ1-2	TGTGCCAGCTCACCATCCCCCAGGGCCCCAGGGGATGGCTACACCTTC	CASSPSPRAPGDGYTF
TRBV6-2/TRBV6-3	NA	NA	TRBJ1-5	TGTGCCAGCAGTTACAGGGGCTTGGGTAGCAATCAGCCCCAGCATTTT	CASSYRGLGSNQPQHF
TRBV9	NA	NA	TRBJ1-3	TGTGCCAGCAGCCCCGGGACACCGAGCTCTGGAAACACCATATATTTT	CASSPGTPSSGNTIYF
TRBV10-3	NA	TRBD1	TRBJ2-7	TGTGCCATCAGTGAGGGGGACAGCATACACTTC	CAISEGDSIHF
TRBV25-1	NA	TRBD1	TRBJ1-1	TGTGCCAGCAGTGACCGACAGGGGGGGAACACTGAAGCTTTCTTT	CASSDRQGGNTEAFF
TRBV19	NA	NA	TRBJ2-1	TGTGCCAGTAGTATAGATCTGAGCGGCCCCTACAATGAGCAGTTCTTC	CASSIDLSGPYNEQFF
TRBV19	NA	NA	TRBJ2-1	TGTGCCAGTAGTATAGGTTTCCTCGGGGCCTACAATGAGCAGTTCTTC	CASSIGFLGAYNEQFF
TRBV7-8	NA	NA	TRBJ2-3	TGTGCCAGCAGCGTAGACAGTCCCTTATCTAGCACAGATACGCAGTATTTT	CASSVDSPLSSTDTQYF
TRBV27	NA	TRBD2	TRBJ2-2	TGTGCCAGCAGTGCCCTAGCGGGAGTTGGTGGGGAGCTGTTTTTT	CASSALAGVGGELFF
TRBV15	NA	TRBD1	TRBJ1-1	TGTGCCACCAGCAGAAGTTACAGGGGCACTGAAGCTTTCTTT	CATSRSYRGTEAFF
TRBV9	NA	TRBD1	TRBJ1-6	TGTGCCAGCAGCGTAGGGGGACAGGTTCACTCCTATAATTCACCCCTCCACTTT	CASSVGGQVHSYNSPLHF
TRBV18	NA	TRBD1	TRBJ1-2	TGTGCCAGCTCACCCGGGACAGACTATGGCTACACCTTC	CASSPGTDYGYTF
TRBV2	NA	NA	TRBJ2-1	TGTGCCAGCGGGGGGACGGGGTCGAAGACTCCGAACAGCTCCTACAATGAGCAGTTCTTC	CASGGTGSKTPNSSYNEQFF
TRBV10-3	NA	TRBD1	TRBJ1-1	TGTGCCATCAGTGCAGGACAGGGGGCAACTGAAGCTTTCTTT	CAISAGQGATEAFF
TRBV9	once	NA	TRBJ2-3	TGTGCCAGCAGCGTATTAACAGATACGCAGTATTTT	CASSVLTDTQYF
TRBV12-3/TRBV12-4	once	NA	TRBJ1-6	TGTGCCAGCAGGATGGAAAGCGGTTCACCCCTCCACTTT	CASRMESGSPLHF
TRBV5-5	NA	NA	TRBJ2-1	TGTGCCAGCAGCCTATTAGCTTCCTACAATGAGCAGTTCTTC	CASSLLASYNEQFF
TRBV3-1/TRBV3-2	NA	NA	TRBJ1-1	TGTGCCAGCAGCCAAGTCCCAGATATGAACACTGAAGCTTTCTTT	CASSQVPDMNTEAFF
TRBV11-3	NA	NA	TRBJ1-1	TGTGCCAGCAGCTTCACACAGAACACTGAAGCTTTCTTT	CASSFTQNTEAFF
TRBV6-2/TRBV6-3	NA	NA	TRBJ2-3	TGTGCCAGCAGTTACTCGATCGGGGGACAGCAAGGAGTTGATACGCAGTATTTT	CASSYSIGGQQGVDTQYF
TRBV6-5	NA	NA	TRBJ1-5	TGTGCCAGCAGCGCTGACACCGGCCCCCGTCAGCCCCAGCATTTT	CASSADTGPRQPQHF
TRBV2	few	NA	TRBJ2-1	TGTGCCAGCAGGACCTTCTTACTAGTGAGGCTCCACAATGAGCAGTTCTTC	CASRTFLLVRLHNEQFF
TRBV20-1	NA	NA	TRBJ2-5	TGCAGTGCTAGAGCCTCCGAGACCCAGTACTTC	CSARASETQYF
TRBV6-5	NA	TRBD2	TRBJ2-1	TGTGCCAGCAGTTACCCTAGCGGGGCGTACAATGAGCAGTTCTTC	CASSYPSGAYNEQFF
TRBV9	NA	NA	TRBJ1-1	TGTGCCAGCAGCGTAGATCCTCCTCCACCGTTACGGGGACGGGAGGGAGCTTTCTTT	CASSVDPPPPLRGREGAFF
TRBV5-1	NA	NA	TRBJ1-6	TGCGCCAGCAGCTTCGACAGCCAAAATTCACCCCTCCACTTT	CASSFDSQNSPLHF
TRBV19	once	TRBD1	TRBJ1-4	TGTGCCAGTAGTAGGACAGGGACTAATGAAAAACTGTTTTTT	CASSRTGTNEKLFF